This T cell receptor (beta chain) was sequenced in a study of cytomegalovirus exposure and HLA in healthy donors. Study context: A prior analysis found around 110 million unique TCR beta sequences from 150 million to 200 million T cells. Study results and limitations: Follow-up analysis seemed to connect common viral pathogens with several of the most significant clusters identified.

With 60 Vbeta and 13 Jbeta primers, the PCR was carried out. Only in-frame clones appear in the TCRdb table, and some are missing; sequencing was by immunoSEQ multiplex PCR. This table lists around 70,000 clones. Details on this clone: Its antigen is as yet unknown.

CDR3 size: 16 residues. Trimming shortened V by 6 bases and J by 0 bases, and 18 bases separated the two germline ends. CDR1 and CDR2 (germline): SEHNR, FQNEAQ (reference sequence). This TCR was sampled from a woman between 40 and 55 years old in good health and CMV-seropositive. The chain combines TRBV7-9 with TRBJ2-7; D is undetermined. The specimen was PBMCs. CDR3 residues: CASSPPGVPSSYEQYF. Written as DNA, the CDR3 is TGTGCCAGCAGTCCCCCTGGAGTCCCTTCCTCCTACGAGCAGTACTTC.